The 10 T cell receptor beta chains given below trace back to one sample, sequenced in a study of blood T cell repertoires in COVID-19. Assay: immunoSEQ multiplex PCR; the TCRdb copy retains only in-frame clones and omits some. The sample lists 120,000 to 150,000 clones; more than 75% were seen once. The sequencing sample was made of PBMCs or T cells enriched from blood (not recorded which). These receptors all come from a woman aged 25 to 45 with acute COVID-19.

V is TRBV28 and J is TRBJ1-3, with D possibly being TRBD1 (6 bases). CDR1 MDHEN and CDR2 SYDVKM come from the germline V gene. The germline V and J ends were trimmed by 6 bases and 3 bases, with 12 bases remaining between them. The CDR3 totals 14 residues. CDR3 amino acids: CASRITGIGNTIYF. In DNA form, the CDR3 reads TGTGCCAGCAGGATTACAGGGATTGGAAACACCATATATTTT. Variable domain in full (rest from reference TRBV28 and TRBJ1-3): DVKVTQSSRYLVKRTGEKVFLECVQDMDHENMFWYRQDPGLGLRLIYFSYDVKMKEKGDIPEGYSVSREKKERFSLILESASTNQTSMYLCASRITGIGNTIYFGEGSWLTVV.

The chain uses TRBV27 and TRBJ2-5; tentatively, D is TRBD2 (5 bases). The CDR3 runs to 14 residues. From germline, CDR1 is MNHEY and CDR2 SMNVEV (reference sequence). Trimming took off 4 bases at V and 0 bases at J, with 9 bases between the two ends. As DNA, the CDR3 is TGTGCCAGCAGTTACAGCGGAAACCAAGAGACCCAGTACTTC. Translation gives CASSYSGNQETQYF.

The J gene is TRBJ1-2, the V gene TRBV28, with 8 bases matching TRBD1. The V gene end was trimmed by 5 bases and the J gene end by 5 bases; junction bases not matched to a gene: 7. CDR1 is MDHEN and CDR2 is SYDVKM in the germline V gene. The CDR3 length is 14 residues. CDR3 nucleotides: TGTGCCAGCAGTCCCTCGGACAGGGTTTATGGCTACACCTTC. Its protein is CASSPSDRVYGYTF.

The chain carries TRBV3-1 (or the pseudogene TRBV3-2) and TRBJ2-1; a possible D gene is TRBD1 (5 bases). Germline V gene data show CDR1 as LGHDT and CDR2 as YNNKEL (reference sequence). The germline V and J ends were trimmed by 5 bases and 6 bases, with 11 bases remaining between them. The CDR3 loop spans 13 amino acids. CDR3 in DNA: TGTGCCAGCAGCGTTAAGGGGTCCAATGAGCAGTTCTTC. The encoded protein is CASSVKGSNEQFF.

This chain links TRBV7-2 with TRBJ1-2; D gene ambiguous. V lost 2 bases to trimming and J lost 4 bases, with 8 bases between them. The germline V gene has CDR1 SGHTA and CDR2 FQGNSA. This CDR3 comprises 13 residues. Here the CDR3 DNA reads TGTGCCAGCAGCTTAAGCGCCACCTATGGCTACACCTTC. It translates to CASSLSATYGYTF.

The rearrangement uses TRBV5-4 and TRBJ1-1; D uncertain. CDR3 size: 15 residues. CDR1 is SGHNT, CDR2 YYREEE, per germline (reference sequence). The V and J ends lost 2 bases and 3 bases respectively, with 14 bases between them. The CDR3 loop is CASSFPAPADTEAFF. The CDR3 region has the DNA TGTGCCAGCAGCTTCCCCGCACCAGCGGACACTGAAGCTTTCTTT.

The chain employs TRBV7-2 and TRBJ1-5; tentatively, D is TRBD1 (6 bases). Germline V gives CDR1 SGHTA, CDR2 FQGNSA. Deletions cut 7 bases from V and 7 bases from J, with 14 bases between. The CDR3 is 13 residues long. This chain's CDR3 is CASTPGRGQPQHF. The CDR3 coding sequence is TGTGCCAGCACCCCAGGCAGGGGACAGCCCCAGCATTTT.

The chain is built from TRBV27 and TRBJ2-3; 11 nucleotides agree with TRBD2. This CDR3 comprises 16 residues. Per germline, CDR1 MNHEY and CDR2 SMNVEV (reference sequence). Trimming removed 5 bases from V and 0 bases from J; junction bases left unmatched: 4. CDR3 bases: TGTGCCAGCAGTCGACTAGCGGGGACTAGCACAGATACGCAGTATTTT. Protein: CASSRLAGTSTDTQYF.

The gene calls are TRBV19 and TRBJ2-4, with 10 bases matching TRBD1. Germline CDR1 LNHDA, CDR2 SQIVND (reference sequence). J was trimmed by 1 base and V by 8 bases; bases with no gene match: 11. The CDR3 covers 17 residues. CDR3 DNA sequence: TGTGCCAGTCGGGACAGGGGCCGCTCCTCCGCCAAAAACATTCAGTACTTC. It translates to CASRDRGRSSAKNIQYF.

The CDR3 nucleotides read TGTGCCAGTAGTATATCGAGACAGGCAGATACGCAGTATTTT. Translated: CASSISRQADTQYF. This chain uses TRBV19 with TRBJ2-3; maybe TRBD1 (6 bases). Germline V gene sequence: CDR1 LNHDA, CDR2 SQIVND (reference sequence). V lost 2 bases, J lost 4 bases, and 10 bases lay in between. CDR3 size: 14 residues.